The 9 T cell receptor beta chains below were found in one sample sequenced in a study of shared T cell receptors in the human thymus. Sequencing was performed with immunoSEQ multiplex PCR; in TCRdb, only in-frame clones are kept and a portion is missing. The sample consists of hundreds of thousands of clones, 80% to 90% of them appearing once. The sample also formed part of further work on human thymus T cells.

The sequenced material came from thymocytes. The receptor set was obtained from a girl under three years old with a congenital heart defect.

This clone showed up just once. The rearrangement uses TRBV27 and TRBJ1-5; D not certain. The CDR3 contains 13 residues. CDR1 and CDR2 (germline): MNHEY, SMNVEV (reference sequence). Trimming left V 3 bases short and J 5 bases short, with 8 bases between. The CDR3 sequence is CASSFGVDQPQHF. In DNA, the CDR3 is TGTGCCAGCAGTTTTGGAGTTGATCAGCCCCAGCATTTT.

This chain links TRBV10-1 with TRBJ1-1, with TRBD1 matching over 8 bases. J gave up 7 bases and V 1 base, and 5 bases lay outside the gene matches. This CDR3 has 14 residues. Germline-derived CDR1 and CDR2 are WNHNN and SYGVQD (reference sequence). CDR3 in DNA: TGCGCCAGCAGTGAGTACCAACAGGGGGTTGAAGCTTTCTTT. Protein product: CASSEYQQGVEAFF.

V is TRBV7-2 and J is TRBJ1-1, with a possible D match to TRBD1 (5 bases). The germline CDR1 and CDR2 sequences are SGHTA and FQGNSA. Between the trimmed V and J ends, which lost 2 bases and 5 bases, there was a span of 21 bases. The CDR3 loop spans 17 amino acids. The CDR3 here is CASSLSGAGTGWTEAFF. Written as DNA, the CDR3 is TGTGCCAGCAGCTTAAGTGGTGCGGGGACCGGATGGACTGAAGCTTTCTTT. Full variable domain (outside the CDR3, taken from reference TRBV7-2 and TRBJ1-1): GAGVSQSPSNKVTEKGKDVELRCDPISGHTALYWYRQSLGQGLEFLIYFQGNSAPDKSGLPSDRFSAERTGGSVSTLTIQRTQQEDSAVYLCASSLSGAGTGWTEAFFGQGTRLTVV.

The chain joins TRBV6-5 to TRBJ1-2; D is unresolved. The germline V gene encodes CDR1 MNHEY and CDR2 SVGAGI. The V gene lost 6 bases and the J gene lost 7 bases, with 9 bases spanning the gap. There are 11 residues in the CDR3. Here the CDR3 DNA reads TGTGCCAGCAGAATGACTGGTGGCTACACCTTC. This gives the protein CASRMTGGYTF.

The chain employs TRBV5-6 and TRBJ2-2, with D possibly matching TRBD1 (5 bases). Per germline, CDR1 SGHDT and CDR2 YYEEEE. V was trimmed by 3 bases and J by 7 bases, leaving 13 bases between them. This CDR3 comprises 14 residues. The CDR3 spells CASSWTKKGGELFF. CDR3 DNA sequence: TGTGCCAGCAGCTGGACAAAAAAGGGCGGGGAGCTGTTTTTT.

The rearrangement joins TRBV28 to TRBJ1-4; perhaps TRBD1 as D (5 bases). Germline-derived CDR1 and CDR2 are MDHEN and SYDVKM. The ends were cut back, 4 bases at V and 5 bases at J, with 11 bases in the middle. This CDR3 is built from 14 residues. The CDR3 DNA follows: TGTGCCAGCAGTTCTGGGGGGATGAATGAAAAACTGTTTTTT. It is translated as CASSSGGMNEKLFF.

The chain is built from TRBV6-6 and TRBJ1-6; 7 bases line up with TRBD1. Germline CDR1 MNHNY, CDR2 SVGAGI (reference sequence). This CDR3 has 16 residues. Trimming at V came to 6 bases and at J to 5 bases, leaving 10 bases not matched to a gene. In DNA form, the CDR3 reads TGTGCCAGCAGCCCTGATGGGACAGACAATAATTCACCCCTCCACTTT. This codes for CASSPDGTDNNSPLHF.

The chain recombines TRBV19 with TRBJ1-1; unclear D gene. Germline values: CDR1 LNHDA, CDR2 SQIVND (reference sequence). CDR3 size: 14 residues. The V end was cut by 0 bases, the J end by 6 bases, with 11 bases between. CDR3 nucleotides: TGTGCCAGTAGTATAGACCCCCAGGTGGCTGAAGCTTTCTTT. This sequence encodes CASSIDPQVAEAFF. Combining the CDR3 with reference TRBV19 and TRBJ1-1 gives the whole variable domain DGGITQSPKYLFRKEGQNVTLSCEQNLNHDAMYWYRQDPGQGLRLIYYSQIVNDFQKGDIAEGYSVSREKKESFPLTVTSAQKNPTAFYLCASSIDPQVAEAFFGQGTRLTVV.

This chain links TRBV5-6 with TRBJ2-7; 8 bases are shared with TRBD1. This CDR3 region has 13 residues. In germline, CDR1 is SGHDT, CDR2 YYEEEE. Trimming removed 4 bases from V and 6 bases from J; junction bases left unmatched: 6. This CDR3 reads CASSPGQVIEQYF. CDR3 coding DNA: TGTGCCAGCAGCCCGGGACAGGTAATCGAGCAGTACTTC. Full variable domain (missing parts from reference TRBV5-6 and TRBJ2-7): DAGVTQSPTHLIKTRGQQVTLRCSPKSGHDTVSWYQQALGQGPQFIFQYYEEEERQRGNFPDRFSGHQFPNYSSELNVNALLLGDSALYLCASSPGQVIEQYFGPGTRLTVT.